These 22 T cell receptor beta chains share one sample of origin, sequenced in a study of cytomegalovirus exposure and HLA in healthy donors. The PCR employed 60 Vbeta primers together with 13 Jbeta primers. The method was immunoSEQ multiplex PCR; TCRdb's version includes in-frame clones alone and lacks a portion of them. Seen here are over 120,000 clones, roughly four fifths observed once, and the top ten hold roughly 1.4%. Sequenced material: PBMCs. The receptor source for this set is a man aged 25 to 45 in good health and CMV-seropositive.

CDR3: CASRSTGGDSPLHF. CDR3 coding DNA: TGTGCCAGCAGATCCACAGGGGGGGATTCACCCCTCCACTTT. This sequence joins TRBV6-1 and TRBJ1-6; 8 positions match TRBD1. The ends lost 6 bases at V and 8 bases at J; junction bases unmatched: 6. Looked up from germline, CDR1 is MNHNS and CDR2 is SASEGT. The CDR3 has 14 residues.

This rearrangement joins TRBV7-2 to TRBJ2-7, with no clear D. The CDR3 has 11 residues. Germline V lookup: CDR1 SGHTA, CDR2 FQGNSA. The V end lost 5 bases, the J end lost 3 bases, and 5 bases lay between the germline ends. CDR3 loop: CASSVYYEQYF. Written as DNA, the CDR3 is TGTGCCAGCAGCGTATACTACGAGCAGTACTTC. Full variable domain (remainder filled in from reference TRBV7-2 and TRBJ2-7): GAGVSQSPSNKVTEKGKDVELRCDPISGHTALYWYRQSLGQGLEFLIYFQGNSAPDKSGLPSDRFSAERTGGSVSTLTIQRTQQEDSAVYLCASSVYYEQYFGPGTRLTVT.

The rearrangement uses TRBV27 and TRBJ2-3; the D gene is possibly TRBD2 (6 bases). V shed 4 bases and J shed 4 bases, with 12 bases lying between them. Germline V gene data show CDR1 as MNHEY and CDR2 as SMNVEV (reference sequence). The length of the CDR3 is 14 residues. CDR3 sequence reads: CASSSGLKPDTQYF. CDR3 DNA: TGTGCCAGCAGTTCTGGACTAAAGCCAGATACGCAGTATTTT.

This clone was counted only a few times. The rearrangement links TRBV19 to TRBJ1-5; D gene uncertain. Trimming stripped 7 bases from V and 4 bases from J, with 11 bases between. The V gene's germline CDR1 is LNHDA and CDR2 SQIVND (reference sequence). The CDR3 spans 13 residues. The CDR3 sequence is CASNGPQNQPQHF. CDR3 nucleotide sequence: TGTGCCAGTAATGGGCCACAAAATCAGCCCCAGCATTTT.

This clone was seen only a few times. The chain combines TRBV29-1 with TRBJ1-1, with D perhaps TRBD1 (5 bases). V lost 1 base and J lost 1, with 7 bases in between. This CDR3 is 13 amino acids long. In germline, CDR1 is SQVTM, CDR2 ANQGSEA. DNA for the CDR3: TGCAGCGTTGAAGGGCAGGGGAACACTGAAGCTTTCTTT. Amino acids: CSVEGQGNTEAFF.

The rearrangement uses TRBV25-1 and TRBJ2-2, with 10 bases identical to TRBD2. The CDR3 extends over 16 amino acids. Germline V gives CDR1 MGHDK, CDR2 SYGVNS. V trimming: 7 bases; J trimming: 10 bases; junction bases outside the gene matches: 15. The CDR3 DNA follows: TGTGCCAGCACCTCCGGGACTAGCGACCCCTGGGAGGAGCTGTTTTTT. Translated: CASTSGTSDPWEELFF.

This chain links TRBV5-4 with TRBJ1-1, with a weak D call TRBD1 (5 bases). Germline CDR1 reads SGHNT; CDR2 reads YYREEE (reference sequence). The CDR3 totals 14 residues. With 3 bases removed from V and 4 bases from J, the gap between germline ends came to 13 bases. This CDR3 reads CASSSSRVGTEAFF. The DNA of the CDR3 is TGTGCCAGCAGCTCATCCAGGGTAGGCACTGAAGCTTTCTTT.

This chain links TRBV6-5 with TRBJ1-4; D is unclear. V was clipped by 5 bases and J by 9 bases, with 16 bases between them. The CDR3 loop spans 14 amino acids. Germline V gene sequence: CDR1 MNHEY, CDR2 SVGAGI. The CDR3 protein is CASSDHRERQKLFF. In DNA, the CDR3 is TGTGCCAGCAGTGACCACCGGGAGCGGCAAAAACTGTTTTTT.

The sample holds one count of this clone. This chain links TRBV11-2 with TRBJ2-5, with TRBD1 identical over 8 bases. Germline loops: CDR1 SGHAT, CDR2 FQNNGV. V was pared by 0 bases and J by 1 base, with 1 base of the junction left unmatched. The CDR3 is made up of 15 amino acids. In DNA, the CDR3 is TGTGCCAGCAGCTTAGAGACAGGGGCCCAAGAGACCCAGTACTTC. The encoded protein is CASSLETGAQETQYF.

This rearrangement joins TRBV10-3 to TRBJ2-7; 7 bases are shared with TRBD2. There are 11 residues in the CDR3. Germline values: CDR1 ENHRY, CDR2 SYGVKD. Trimming cost V 8 bases and J 4 bases; bases outside gene matches: 2. CDR3 sequence reads: CAIGGSYEQYF. For the CDR3, the DNA is TGTGCCATCGGCGGGAGTTACGAGCAGTACTTC.

This chain joins TRBV27 and TRBJ2-2; D gene ambiguous. The CDR3 runs 14 residues. V was clipped by 5 bases and J by 7 bases, with 14 bases between them. CDR1 is MNHEY and CDR2 is SMNVEV in the germline V gene (reference sequence). The chain's CDR3 is CASSLIIDSGELFF. CDR3 nucleotides: TGTGCCAGCAGTCTTATCATAGATAGCGGGGAGCTGTTTTTT.

The V call is TRBV7-9, the J call TRBJ1-5; D perhaps matches TRBD1 (5 bases). Germline lookup yields CDR1 SEHNR and CDR2 FQNEAQ (reference sequence). The V and J ends lost 1 base and 4 bases respectively, with 8 bases between them. The CDR3 extends over 14 amino acids. The CDR3 nucleotides are TGTGCCAGCAGCTTAGGGGGCAATAATCAGCCCCAGCATTTT. It codes for CASSLGGNNQPQHF. Filled out from reference TRBV7-9 and TRBJ1-5, the complete variable domain reads DTGVSQNPRHKITKRGQNVTFRCDPISEHNRLYWYRQTLGQGPEFLTYFQNEAQLEKSRLLSDRFSAERPKGSFSTLEIQRTEQGDSAMYLCASSLGGNNQPQHFGDGTRLSIL.

The chain links TRBV5-1 to TRBJ2-5; 7 bases align to TRBD2. Germline V gives CDR1 SGHRS, CDR2 YFSETQ. With V trimmed by 4 bases and J by 5 bases, 14 bases remained unmatched. This CDR3 contains 16 residues. CDR3 region: CASSPREGGSRETQYF. CDR3 coding DNA: TGCGCCAGCAGCCCGAGGGAGGGAGGGTCCAGGGAGACCCAGTACTTC.

This clone was seen just once. Other DNA sequences in the sample encode the same CDR3. The V gene is TRBV14, the J gene TRBJ1-5, with TRBD1 as a possible D gene (5 bases). The CDR3 sequence is 14 residues long. The ends were cut back, 7 bases at V and 7 bases at J, with 17 bases in the middle. In germline, CDR1 is SGHDN, CDR2 FVKESK. The CDR3 DNA is TGTGCCAGCACCCCAGGTGTGGGGGGACAGCCCCAGCATTTT. Protein: CASTPGVGGQPQHF.

J is TRBJ1-4 and V is TRBV6-1; TRBD1 might be the D (6 bases). CDR3 length equals 15 residues. CDR1 MNHNS and CDR2 SASEGT come from the germline V gene. Trimming pared 6 bases from V and 5 bases from J, leaving 16 bases between. CDR3 amino acids: CASSGGEGGNEKLFF. The CDR3 DNA is TGTGCCAGCAGCGGAGGTGAGGGGGGGAATGAAAAACTGTTTTTT.

The rearrangement joins TRBV9 to TRBJ2-3; 13 bases align to TRBD2. V dropped 0 bases and J dropped 0; count of bases not matched to a gene: 10. The germline V gene has CDR1 SGDLS and CDR2 YYNGEE. The CDR3 extends over 20 amino acids. CDR3 DNA sequence: TGTGCCAGCAGCGTAGGAAGGGGACTAGCGGGGTTCTCTAGCACAGATACGCAGTATTTT. Encoded protein: CASSVGRGLAGFSSTDTQYF.

This clone is termed medium-sized (0.01 to 0.1%). A junction boundary mismatches the germline segment, possibly from a read error. The chain carries TRBV28 and TRBJ1-2; the match to TRBD1 covers 8 bases. Per germline, CDR1 MDHEN and CDR2 SYDVKM. This CDR3 spans 13 amino acids. DNA of the CDR3: TGTGCCAGCAGTTGGACAGGGTGGGGAAGGGACCACTTC. Translating it yields CASSWTGWGRDHF.

V gene TRBV2 combines with J gene TRBJ2-1; 12 positions match TRBD2. This CDR3 region has 15 residues. Per germline, CDR1 SNHLY and CDR2 FYNNEI. J gave up 7 bases and V 4 bases, and 5 bases lay outside the gene matches. As DNA, the CDR3 is TGTGCCAGCAGTGTGACTAGCGGGGGTCTAAATGAGCAGTTCTTC. Translated: CASSVTSGGLNEQFF.

The gene calls are TRBV15 and TRBJ1-2; D is unresolved. V gave up 0 bases and J gave up 7 bases, with 6 bases separating them. The germline gives CDR1 LNHNV, CDR2 YYDKDF (reference sequence). The CDR3 is made up of 12 amino acids. In DNA, the CDR3 is TGTGCCACCAGCAGAGATGAGTCTGGCTACACCTTC. This gives the protein CATSRDESGYTF.

This clone turned up a few times. The V and J genes are TRBV15 and TRBJ2-3; tentatively, D is TRBD2 (5 bases). The CDR3 loop spans 15 amino acids. CDR1 is LNHNV, CDR2 YYDKDF, per germline (reference sequence). V was pared by 2 bases and J by 1 base, with 10 bases between. The CDR3 loop reads CATSRSSGGTDTQYF. CDR3 nucleotide sequence: TGTGCCACCAGCAGATCAAGCGGAGGCACAGATACGCAGTATTTT.

The count of this clone is one. The chain has TRBV23-1 and TRBJ2-5, with D unresolved. TRBV23-1 is identified as an open reading frame with a role that is uncertain. Trimming took off 6 bases at V and 0 bases at J, with 17 bases between the two ends. The CDR3 contains 16 residues. The CDR3: CASRPRPGRNQETQYF. The CDR3 DNA is TGCGCCAGCAGACCCCGACCAGGTAGAAACCAAGAGACCCAGTACTTC.

The chain couples TRBV2 to TRBJ2-1; TRBD2 agrees at 10 bases. CDR1 is SNHLY, CDR2 FYNNEI, per germline. The CDR3 covers 14 residues. V was pared by 6 bases and J by 8 bases, with 7 bases of the junction left unmatched. DNA for the CDR3: TGTGCCAGCAGGTCTAGCGGGAGAGGGGATGAGCAGTTCTTC. This sequence encodes CASRSSGRGDEQFF.